The present T cell receptor (beta chain) was sequenced within a study of T cell responses to AZD1222 COVID-19 vaccine. Study-level results: Only a handful of AZD1222 recipients, roughly 6 in all, had baseline seropositivity.

On this clone itself: What it binds is not known.

The repertoire was sequenced with immunoSEQ multiplex PCR; TCRdb's copy has only in-frame clones and lacks some. The table includes some 150,000 clones, around 84% detected once. V gave up 4 bases and J gave up 7 bases; unmatched junction bases: 10. Per the germline V gene, CDR1 is SNHLY and CDR2 is FYNNEI. This CDR3 is 15 amino acids long. The sequencing here drew on peripheral blood, taken 28 days after the second AZD1222 dose. The clonotype comes from an adult who received the AZD1222 COVID-19 vaccine. This chain uses TRBV2 with TRBJ2-1; TRBD1 aligns across 7 bases. The CDR3 DNA sequence: TGTGCCAGCAGTGTTAGGGGGCAACTTACAAATGAGCAGTTCTTC. Amino acid sequence: CASSVRGQLTNEQFF. Combining the CDR3 with reference TRBV2 and TRBJ2-1 gives the whole variable domain EPEVTQTPSHQVTQMGQEVILRCVPISNHLYFYWYRQILGQKVEFLVSFYNNEISEKSEIFDDQFSVERPDGSNFTLKIRSTKLEDSAMYFCASSVRGQLTNEQFFGPGTRLTVL.